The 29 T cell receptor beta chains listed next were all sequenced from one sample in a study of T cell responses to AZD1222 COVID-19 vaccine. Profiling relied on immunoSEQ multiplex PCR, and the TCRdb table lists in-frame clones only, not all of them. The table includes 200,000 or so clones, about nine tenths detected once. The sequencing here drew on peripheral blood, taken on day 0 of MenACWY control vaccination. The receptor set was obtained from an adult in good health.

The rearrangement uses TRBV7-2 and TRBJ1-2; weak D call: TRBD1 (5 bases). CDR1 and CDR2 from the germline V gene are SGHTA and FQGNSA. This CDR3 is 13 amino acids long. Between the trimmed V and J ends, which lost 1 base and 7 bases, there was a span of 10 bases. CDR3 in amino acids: CASSLDQGRGYTF. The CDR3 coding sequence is TGTGCCAGCAGCTTAGACCAGGGACGTGGCTACACCTTC. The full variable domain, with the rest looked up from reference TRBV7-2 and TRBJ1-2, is GAGVSQSPSNKVTEKGKDVELRCDPISGHTALYWYRQSLGQGLEFLIYFQGNSAPDKSGLPSDRFSAERTGGSVSTLTIQRTQQEDSAVYLCASSLDQGRGYTFGSGTRLTVV.

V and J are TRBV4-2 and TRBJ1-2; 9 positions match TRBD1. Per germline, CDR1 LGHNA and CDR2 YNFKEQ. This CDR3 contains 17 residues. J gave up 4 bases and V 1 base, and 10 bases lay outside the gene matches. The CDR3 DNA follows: TGTGCCAGCAGCCAAGTCGAACAGGGGGCTACTGGCTATGGCTACACCTTC. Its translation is CASSQVEQGATGYGYTF.

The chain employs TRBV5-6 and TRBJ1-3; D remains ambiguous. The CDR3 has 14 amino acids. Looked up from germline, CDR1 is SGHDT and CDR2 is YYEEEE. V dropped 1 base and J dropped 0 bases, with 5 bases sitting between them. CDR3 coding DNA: TGTGCCAGCAGCTTGACGAGCTCTGGAAACACCATATATTTT. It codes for CASSLTSSGNTIYF.

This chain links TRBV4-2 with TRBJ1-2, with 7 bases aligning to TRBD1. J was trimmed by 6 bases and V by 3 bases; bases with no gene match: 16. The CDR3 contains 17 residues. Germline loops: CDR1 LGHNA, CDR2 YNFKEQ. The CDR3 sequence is CASSHPWGDREGNGYTF. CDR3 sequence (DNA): TGTGCCAGCAGCCATCCTTGGGGAGACAGGGAGGGGAATGGCTACACCTTC.

For the CDR3, the DNA is TGTGCCAGCAGTGAACGGGGACAGGCCGTTTTGTTTTTT. It translates to CASSERGQAVLFF. The chain combines TRBV6-1 with TRBJ2-2, with 8 bases that match TRBD1. The CDR3 sequence is 13 residues long. Germline assignment: CDR1 MNHNS and CDR2 SASEGT. Trimming at V came to 2 bases and at J to 15 bases, leaving 8 bases not matched to a gene.

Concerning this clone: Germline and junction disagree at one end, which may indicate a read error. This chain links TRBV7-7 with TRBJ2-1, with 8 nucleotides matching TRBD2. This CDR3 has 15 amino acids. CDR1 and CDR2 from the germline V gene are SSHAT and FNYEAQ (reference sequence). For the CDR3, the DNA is TGTGCTAGCAGCTCGGTGGCGGGAGGCTACAATGAGCAGTTCTTC. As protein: CASSSVAGGYNEQFF.

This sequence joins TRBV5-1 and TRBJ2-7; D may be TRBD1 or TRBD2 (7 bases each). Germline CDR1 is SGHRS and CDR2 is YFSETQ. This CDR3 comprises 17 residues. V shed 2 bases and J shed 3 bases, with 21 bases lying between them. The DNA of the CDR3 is TGCGCCAGCAGCTTTGATGGCAGGGGGAGCGGGGTCTACGAGCAGTACTTC. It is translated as CASSFDGRGSGVYEQYF.

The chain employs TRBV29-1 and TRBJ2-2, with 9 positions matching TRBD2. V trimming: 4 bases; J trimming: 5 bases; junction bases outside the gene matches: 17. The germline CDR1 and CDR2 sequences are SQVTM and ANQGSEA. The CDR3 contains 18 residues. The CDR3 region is CSVGGWTISGSATGELFF. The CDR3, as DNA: TGCAGCGTTGGAGGTTGGACTATTAGCGGGAGTGCAACCGGGGAGCTGTTTTTT.

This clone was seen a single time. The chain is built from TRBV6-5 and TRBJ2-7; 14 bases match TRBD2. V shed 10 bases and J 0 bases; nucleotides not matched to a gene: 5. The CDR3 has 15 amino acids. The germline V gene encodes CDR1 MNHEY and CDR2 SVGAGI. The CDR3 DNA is TGTGCCATCTCGGGACTAGCGGGGGCCTCCTACGAGCAGTACTTC. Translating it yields CAISGLAGASYEQYF.

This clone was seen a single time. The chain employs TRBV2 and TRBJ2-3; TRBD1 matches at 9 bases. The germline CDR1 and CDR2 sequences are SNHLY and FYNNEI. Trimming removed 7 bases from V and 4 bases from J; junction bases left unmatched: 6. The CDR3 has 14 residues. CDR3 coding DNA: TGTGCCAGCAACCCCACAGGGGGCGCAGATACGCAGTATTTT. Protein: CASNPTGGADTQYF.

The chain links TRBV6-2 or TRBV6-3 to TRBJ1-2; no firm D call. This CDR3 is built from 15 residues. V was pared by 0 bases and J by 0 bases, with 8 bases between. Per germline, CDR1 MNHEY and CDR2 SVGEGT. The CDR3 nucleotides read TGTGCCAGCAGTTACTCATCCGGGACTAACTATGGCTACACCTTC. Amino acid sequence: CASSYSSGTNYGYTF.

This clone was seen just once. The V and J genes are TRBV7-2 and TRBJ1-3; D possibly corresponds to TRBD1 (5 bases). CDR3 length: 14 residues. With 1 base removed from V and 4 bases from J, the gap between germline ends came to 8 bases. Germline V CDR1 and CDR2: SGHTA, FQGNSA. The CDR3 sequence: CASSLGQGGNTIYF. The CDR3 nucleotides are TGTGCCAGCAGCTTAGGCCAGGGCGGAAACACCATATATTTT.

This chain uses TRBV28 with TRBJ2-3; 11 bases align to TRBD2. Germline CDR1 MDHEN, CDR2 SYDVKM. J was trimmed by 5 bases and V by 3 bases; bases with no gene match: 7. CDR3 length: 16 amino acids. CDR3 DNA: TGTGCCAGCAGTTTGTTACTAGCGGGAGACGAAGATACGCAGTATTTT. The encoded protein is CASSLLLAGDEDTQYF.

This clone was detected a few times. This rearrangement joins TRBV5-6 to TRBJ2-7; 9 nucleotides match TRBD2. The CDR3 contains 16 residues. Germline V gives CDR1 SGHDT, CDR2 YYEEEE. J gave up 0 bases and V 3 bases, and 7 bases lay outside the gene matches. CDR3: CASSSQTSGGSYEQYF. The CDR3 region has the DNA TGTGCCAGCAGCTCCCAGACTAGCGGAGGCTCCTACGAGCAGTACTTC.

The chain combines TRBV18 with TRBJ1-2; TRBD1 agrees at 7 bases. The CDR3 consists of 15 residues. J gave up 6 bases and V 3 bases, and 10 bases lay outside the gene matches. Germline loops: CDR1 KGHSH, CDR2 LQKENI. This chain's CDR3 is CASSPGRQGPDGYTF. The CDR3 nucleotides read TGTGCCAGCTCACCGGGGCGACAGGGCCCAGATGGCTACACCTTC.

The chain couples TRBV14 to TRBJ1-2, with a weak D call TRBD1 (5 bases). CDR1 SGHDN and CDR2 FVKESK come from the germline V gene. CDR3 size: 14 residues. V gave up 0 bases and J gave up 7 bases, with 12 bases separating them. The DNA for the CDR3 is TGTGCCAGCAGCCAAGATCCAGGGATGAGTGGCTACACCTTC. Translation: CASSQDPGMSGYTF.

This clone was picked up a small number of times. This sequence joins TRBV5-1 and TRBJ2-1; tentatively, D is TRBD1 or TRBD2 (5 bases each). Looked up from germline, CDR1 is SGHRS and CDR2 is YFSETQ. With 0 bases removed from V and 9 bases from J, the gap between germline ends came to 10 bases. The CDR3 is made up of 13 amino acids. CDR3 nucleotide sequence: TGCGCCAGCAGCTTGGCCGGGGCCAGTGAGCAGTTCTTC. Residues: CASSLAGASEQFF.

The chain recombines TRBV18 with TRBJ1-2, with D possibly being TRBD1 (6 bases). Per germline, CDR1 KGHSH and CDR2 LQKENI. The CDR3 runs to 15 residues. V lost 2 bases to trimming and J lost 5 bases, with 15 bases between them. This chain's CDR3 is CASSPGPGQEYGYTF. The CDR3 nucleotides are TGTGCCAGCTCACCAGGGCCGGGACAAGAGTATGGCTACACCTTC. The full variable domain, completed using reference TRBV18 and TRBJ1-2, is NAGVMQNPRHLVRRRGQEARLRCSPMKGHSHVYWYRQLPEEGLKFMVYLQKENIIDESGMPKERFSAEFPKEGPSILRIQQVVRGDSAAYFCASSPGPGQEYGYTFGSGTRLTVV.

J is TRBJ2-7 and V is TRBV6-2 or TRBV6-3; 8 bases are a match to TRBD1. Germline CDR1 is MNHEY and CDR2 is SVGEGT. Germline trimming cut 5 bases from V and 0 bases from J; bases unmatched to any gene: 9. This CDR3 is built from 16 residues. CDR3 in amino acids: CASSTQGQGYSYEQYF. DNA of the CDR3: TGTGCCAGCAGTACCCAAGGACAGGGCTACTCCTACGAGCAGTACTTC.

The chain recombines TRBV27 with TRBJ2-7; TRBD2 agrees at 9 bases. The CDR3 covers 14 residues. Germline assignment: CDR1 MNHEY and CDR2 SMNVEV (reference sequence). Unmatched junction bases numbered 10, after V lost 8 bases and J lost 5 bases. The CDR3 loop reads CASGSGGPFDEQYF. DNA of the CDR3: TGTGCCAGCGGGAGCGGGGGGCCCTTTGACGAGCAGTACTTC.

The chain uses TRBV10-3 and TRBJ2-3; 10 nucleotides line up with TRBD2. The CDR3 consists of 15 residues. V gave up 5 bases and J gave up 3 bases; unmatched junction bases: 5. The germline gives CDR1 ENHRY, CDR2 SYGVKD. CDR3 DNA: TGTGCCATCAGTAGGACTAGCGGAGAGACAGATACGCAGTATTTT. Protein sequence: CAISRTSGETDTQYF.

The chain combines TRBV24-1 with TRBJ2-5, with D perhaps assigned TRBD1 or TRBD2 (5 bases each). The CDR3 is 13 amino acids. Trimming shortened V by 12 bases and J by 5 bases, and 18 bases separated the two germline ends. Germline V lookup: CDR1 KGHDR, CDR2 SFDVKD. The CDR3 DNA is TGTGCCGTCGAAGGGGACGCCTCCGAGACCCAGTACTTC. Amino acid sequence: CAVEGDASETQYF.

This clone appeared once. The CDR3: CASSYSSSGSHNEQFF. CDR3 coding DNA: TGTGCCAGCAGTTACTCCTCTAGCGGGAGCCACAATGAGCAGTTCTTC. The chain carries TRBV6-5 and TRBJ2-1; 10 positions match TRBD2. Germline loops: CDR1 MNHEY, CDR2 SVGAGI. V lost 0 bases, J lost 5 bases, and 4 bases stayed unmatched. The CDR3 has 16 amino acids.

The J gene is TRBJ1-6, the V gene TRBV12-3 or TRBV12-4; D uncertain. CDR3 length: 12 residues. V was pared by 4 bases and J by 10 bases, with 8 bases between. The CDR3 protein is CASSYTDSPLHF. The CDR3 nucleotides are TGTGCCAGCAGTTATACAGACTCACCCCTCCACTTT.

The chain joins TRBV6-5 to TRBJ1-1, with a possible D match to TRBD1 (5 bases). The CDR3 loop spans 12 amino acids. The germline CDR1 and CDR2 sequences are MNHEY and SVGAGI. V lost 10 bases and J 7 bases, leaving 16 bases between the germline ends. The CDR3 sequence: CAIVFDRFEAFF. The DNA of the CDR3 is TGTGCCATAGTTTTCGACAGATTTGAAGCTTTCTTT.

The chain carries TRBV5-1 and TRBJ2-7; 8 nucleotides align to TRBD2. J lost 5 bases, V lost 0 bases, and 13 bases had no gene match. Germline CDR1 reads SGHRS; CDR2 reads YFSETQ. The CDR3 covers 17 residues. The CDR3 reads CASSLAGLPGGRDEQYF. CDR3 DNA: TGCGCCAGCAGCTTGGCCGGTCTTCCGGGGGGGCGTGACGAGCAGTACTTC.

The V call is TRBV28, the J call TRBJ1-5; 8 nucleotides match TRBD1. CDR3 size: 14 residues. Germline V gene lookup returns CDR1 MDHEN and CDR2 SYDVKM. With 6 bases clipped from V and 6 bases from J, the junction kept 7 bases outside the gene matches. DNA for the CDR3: TGTGCCAGCAGGGGACAGGTTCTGGGTCAGCCCCAGCATTTT. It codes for CASRGQVLGQPQHF.

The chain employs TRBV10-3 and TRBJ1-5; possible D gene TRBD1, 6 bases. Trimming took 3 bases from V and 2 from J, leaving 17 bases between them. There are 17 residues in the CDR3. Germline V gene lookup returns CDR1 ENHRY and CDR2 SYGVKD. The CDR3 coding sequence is TGTGCCATCAGTGATCACCAACTGACAGGTGGCAATCAGCCCCAGCATTTT. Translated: CAISDHQLTGGNQPQHF.

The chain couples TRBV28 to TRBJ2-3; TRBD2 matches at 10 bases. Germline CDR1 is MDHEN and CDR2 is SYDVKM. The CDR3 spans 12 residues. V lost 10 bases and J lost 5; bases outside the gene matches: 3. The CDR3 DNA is TGTGCCATTTCTAGCGGGAGAGATACGCAGTATTTT. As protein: CAISSGRDTQYF. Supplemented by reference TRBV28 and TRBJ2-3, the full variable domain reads DVKVTQSSRYLVKRTGEKVFLECVQDMDHENMFWYRQDPGLGLRLIYFSYDVKMKEKGDIPEGYSVSREKKERFSLILESASTNQTSMYLCAISSGRDTQYFGPGTRLTVL.